Listed below are T cell receptor beta chains from one sample, sequenced in a study of blood T cells in healthy people across ages. TCRdb itself ran the 5' RACE reads through MiXCR, one entry per CDR3 protein. This sample yields about 800,000 distinct CDR3 sequences, of which around a quarter are seen a single time; under 4.5% belongs to the top ten. The data also belong to a second study, concerning T cells of mothers and their children.

The sequencing input was blood. These receptors were collected from a boy younger than 18 in good health. CDR3s include the opening cysteine and the closing phenylalanine or tryptophan. D genes are given only for firm matches. Size is stated for part of the rows, as once, few or many counts, or as a class when the clone is expanded.

J gene | clone size | D gene | V gene | CDR3 protein | CDR3 DNA
TRBJ1-3 | few | NA | TRBV4-3 | CASSQDNGVVGNTIYF | TGCGCCAGCAGCCAAGATAATGGGGTGGTTGGAAACACCATATATTTT
TRBJ2-7 | NA | TRBD1 | TRBV7-8 | CASSSWDREHEQYF | TGTGCCAGCAGCTCCTGGGACAGGGAACACGAGCAGTACTTC
TRBJ2-5 | few | TRBD1 | TRBV7-2 | CASSPGTGGTETQCF | TGTGCCAGCAGTCCCGGGACAGGTGGAACAGAGACCCAGTGCTTC
TRBJ2-7 | NA | NA | TRBV27 | CASSLSYRRGYYEQYF | TGTGCCAGCAGTTTATCGTACAGGAGGGGATACTACGAGCAGTACTTC
TRBJ1-1 | NA | TRBD1 | TRBV7-9 | CASSLEGEGAGTEAFF | TGTGCCAGCAGCTTAGAAGGTGAGGGGGCGGGCACTGAAGCTTTCTTT
TRBJ2-1 | many | TRBD1 | TRBV7-9 | CASSPQGYNEQFF | TGTGCCAGCAGCCCACAGGGGTACAATGAGCAGTTCTTC
TRBJ2-7 | once | NA | TRBV27 | CASRPTGTGEQYF | TGTGCCAGCAGGCCAACAGGGACCGGCGAGCAGTACTTC
TRBJ2-5 | NA | TRBD1 | TRBV28 | CASSLWDRGFETQYF | TGTGCCAGCAGTTTGTGGGACAGGGGGTTTGAGACCCAGTACTTC
TRBJ2-1 | NA | NA | TRBV3-1 | CASSDVIWLPQETQYF | TGTGCCAGCAGCGACGTCATCTGGCTACCGCAAGAGACCCAGTATTTC
TRBJ1-1 | few | NA | TRBV7-9 | CASSLESGGDTEAFF | TGTGCCAGCAGCTTAGAGTCGGGAGGTGACACTGAAGCTTTCTTT
TRBJ2-7 | few | TRBD2 | TRBV12-3/TRBV12-4 | CASSLGGWDEQYF | TGTGCCAGCAGTCTGGGGGGGTGGGACGAGCAGTACTTC
TRBJ2-7 | NA | TRBD1 | TRBV6-5 | CASSSPGQGNSYEQYF | TGTGCCAGCAGTTCCCCCGGACAGGGAAACTCCTACGAGCAGTACTTC
TRBJ1-4 | NA | TRBD1 | TRBV7-9 | CASSFGQGEEKLFF | TGTGCCAGCAGCTTCGGACAGGGAGAGGAAAAACTGTTTTTT
TRBJ2-7 | NA | NA | TRBV21-1 | CASSEPLGKQTYEQYF | TGTGCCAGCAGCGAGCCCCTGGGGAAACAAACCTACGAGCAGTACTTC
TRBJ2-1 | NA | TRBD2 | TRBV20-1 | CRLAGDNEQFF | TGCAGATTAGCGGGGGACAATGAGCAGTTCTTC
TRBJ2-6 | NA | NA | TRBV6-1 | CASNPPSGANVLTF | TGTGCCAGCAACCCTCCGTCCGGGGCCAACGTCCTGACTTTC
TRBJ2-1 | NA | NA | TRBV9 | CASSEALGQYNEQFF | TGTGCCAGCAGCGAGGCATTGGGGCAGTACAATGAGCAGTTCTTC
TRBJ2-1 | NA | TRBD1 | TRBV7-9 | CASSDRDRDVNEQFF | TGTGCCAGCAGCGACCGGGACAGGGACGTCAATGAGCAGTTCTTC
TRBJ2-2 | NA | TRBD1 | TRBV6-5 | CASSSGRQGPGELFF | TGTGCCAGCAGTTCCGGACGACAGGGCCCCGGGGAGCTGTTTTTT
TRBJ2-1 | many | TRBD2 | TRBV5-1 | CASSFRTSGYNEQFF | TGCGCCAGCAGCTTTAGGACTAGCGGCTACAATGAGCAGTTCTTC
TRBJ2-2 | NA | TRBD2 | TRBV28 | CASSGTSGSLTGELFF | TGTGCCAGCAGCGGGACTAGCGGGTCTCTCACCGGGGAGCTGTTTTTT
TRBJ2-2 | few | NA | TRBV5-1 | CASNRDANTGELFF | TGCGCCAGTAACCGGGACGCCAACACCGGGGAGCTGTTTTTT
TRBJ2-1 | few | NA | TRBV29-1 | CSVEGIREQFF | TGCAGCGTTGAAGGGATAAGGGAGCAGTTCTTC
TRBJ2-1 | few | TRBD2 | TRBV4-1 | CASSLSGTSGYNEQFF | TGCGCCAGCAGCCTATCCGGGACTAGCGGATACAATGAGCAGTTCTTC
TRBJ2-1 | few | TRBD2 | TRBV10-3 | CAISGLAGYNEQFF | TGTGCCATCAGTGGGCTAGCGGGCTACAATGAGCAGTTCTTC
TRBJ2-7 | few | NA | TRBV18 | CASSPGQGPGEEQYF | TGTGCCAGCTCACCCGGGCAGGGGCCGGGCGAGGAGCAGTACTTC
TRBJ2-5 | NA | TRBD1 | TRBV2 | CASNKQGRQETQYF | TGTGCCAGCAACAAACAGGGGCGCCAAGAGACCCAGTACTTC
TRBJ2-1 | NA | TRBD2 | TRBV7-3 | CASSLGGTRKFF | TGTGCCAGCAGCTTAGGGGGGACTAGAAAGTTCTTC
TRBJ2-3 | few | NA | TRBV29-1 | CSVLGESTDTQYF | TGCAGCGTTCTGGGGGAGTCCACAGATACGCAGTATTTT
TRBJ2-3 | few | NA | TRBV27 | CASSVKGTDTQYF | TGTGCCAGCAGCGTAAAAGGCACAGATACGCAGTATTTT
TRBJ2-7 | NA | TRBD1 | TRBV7-2 | CASSSLIGTAAGEQYF | TGTGCCAGCAGCTCCCTAATTGGGACAGCAGCTGGCGAGCAGTACTTC
TRBJ1-2 | few | NA | TRBV3-1 | CASSQGQTHYGYTF | TGTGCCAGCAGCCAAGGACAGACCCACTATGGCTACACCTTC
TRBJ1-2 | NA | NA | TRBV29-1 | CSVVDRGYTF | TGCAGCGTTGTGGACAGAGGCTACACCTTC
TRBJ2-4 | few | TRBD1 | TRBV29-1 | CSVVLGQGSGIQHF | TGCAGCGTTGTTTTGGGACAGGGGTCGGGCATTCAGCACTTC
TRBJ1-5 | NA | NA | TRBV6-2/TRBV6-3 | CASSVPPGAPARANQPQHF | TGTGCCAGCAGTGTACCACCCGGGGCTCCTGCTAGGGCCAATCAGCCCCAGCATTTT